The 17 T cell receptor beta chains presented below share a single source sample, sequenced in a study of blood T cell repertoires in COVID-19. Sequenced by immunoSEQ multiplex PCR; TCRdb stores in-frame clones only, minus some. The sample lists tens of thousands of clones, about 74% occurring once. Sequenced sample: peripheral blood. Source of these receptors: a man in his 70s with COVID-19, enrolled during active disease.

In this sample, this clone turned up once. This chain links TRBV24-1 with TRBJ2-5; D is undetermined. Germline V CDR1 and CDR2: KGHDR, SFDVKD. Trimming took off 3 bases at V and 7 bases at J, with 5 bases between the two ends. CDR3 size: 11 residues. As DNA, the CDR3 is TGTGCCACCAGTGATGTCGGGACCCAGTACTTC. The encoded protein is CATSDVGTQYF.

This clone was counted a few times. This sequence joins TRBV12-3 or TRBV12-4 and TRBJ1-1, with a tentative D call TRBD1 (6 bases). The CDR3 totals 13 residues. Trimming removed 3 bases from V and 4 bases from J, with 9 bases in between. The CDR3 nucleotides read TGTGCCAGCAGTTTGATAGGGGGCACTGAAGCTTTCTTT. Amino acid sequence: CASSLIGGTEAFF.

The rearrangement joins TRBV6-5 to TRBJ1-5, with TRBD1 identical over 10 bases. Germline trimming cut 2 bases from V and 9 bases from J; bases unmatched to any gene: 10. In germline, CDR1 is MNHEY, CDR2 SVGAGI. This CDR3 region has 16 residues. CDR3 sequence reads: CASSYPPGQGHRPQHF. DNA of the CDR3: TGTGCCAGCAGTTACCCTCCGGGACAGGGGCACCGGCCCCAGCATTTT.

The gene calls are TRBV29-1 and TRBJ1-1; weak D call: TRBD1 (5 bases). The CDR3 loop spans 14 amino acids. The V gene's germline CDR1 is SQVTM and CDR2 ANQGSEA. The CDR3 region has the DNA TGCTGCTATGCCACACCAGGGATGAACACTGAAGCTTTCTTT. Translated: CCYATPGMNTEAFF.

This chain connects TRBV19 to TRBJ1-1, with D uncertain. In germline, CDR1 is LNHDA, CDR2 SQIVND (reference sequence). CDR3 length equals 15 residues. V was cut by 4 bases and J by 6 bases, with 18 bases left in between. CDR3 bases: TGTGCCAGTAGTACCAGCGGCGGCCGAGGGTCTGAAGCTTTCTTT. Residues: CASSTSGGRGSEAFF.

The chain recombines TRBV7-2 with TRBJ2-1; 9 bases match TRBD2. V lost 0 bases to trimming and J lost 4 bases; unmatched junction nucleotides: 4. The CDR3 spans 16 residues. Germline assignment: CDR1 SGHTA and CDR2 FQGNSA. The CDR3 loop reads CASSLATTSGYNEQFF. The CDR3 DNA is TGTGCCAGCAGCTTAGCCACCACTAGCGGGTACAATGAGCAGTTCTTC.

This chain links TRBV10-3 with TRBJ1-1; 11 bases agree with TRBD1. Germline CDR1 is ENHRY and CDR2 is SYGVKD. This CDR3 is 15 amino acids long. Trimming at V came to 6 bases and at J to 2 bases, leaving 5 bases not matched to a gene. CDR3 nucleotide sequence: TGTGCCATCAGGGGGACAGGGGGTGATAACACTGAAGCTTTCTTT. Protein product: CAIRGTGGDNTEAFF.

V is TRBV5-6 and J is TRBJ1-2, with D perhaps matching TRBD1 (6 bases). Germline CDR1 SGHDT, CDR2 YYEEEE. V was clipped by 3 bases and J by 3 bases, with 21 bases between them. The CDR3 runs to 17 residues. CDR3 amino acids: CASSSPSHREYDYGYTF. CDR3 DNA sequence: TGTGCCAGCAGCTCGCCTAGTCACAGGGAATATGACTATGGCTACACCTTC.

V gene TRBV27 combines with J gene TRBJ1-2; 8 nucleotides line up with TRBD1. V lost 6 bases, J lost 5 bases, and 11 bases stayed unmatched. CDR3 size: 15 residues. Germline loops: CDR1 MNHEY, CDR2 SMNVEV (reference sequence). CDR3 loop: CASREQSTGVYGYTF. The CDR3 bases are TGTGCCAGCAGAGAGCAATCGACAGGGGTATATGGCTACACCTTC.

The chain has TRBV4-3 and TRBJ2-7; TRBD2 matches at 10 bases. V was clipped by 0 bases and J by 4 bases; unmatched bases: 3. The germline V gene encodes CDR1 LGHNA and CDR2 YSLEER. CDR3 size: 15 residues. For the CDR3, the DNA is TGCGCCAGCAGCCAAGATGCTAGCGGGAGTTACGAGCAGTACTTC. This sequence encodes CASSQDASGSYEQYF.

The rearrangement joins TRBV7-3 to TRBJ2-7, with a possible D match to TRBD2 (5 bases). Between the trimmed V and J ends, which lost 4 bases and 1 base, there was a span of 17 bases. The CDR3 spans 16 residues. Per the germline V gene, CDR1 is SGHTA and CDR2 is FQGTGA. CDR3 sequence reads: CASSSDSGSFSYEQYF. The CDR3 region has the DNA TGTGCCAGCAGCTCGGACTCAGGCAGTTTTTCCTACGAGCAGTACTTC.

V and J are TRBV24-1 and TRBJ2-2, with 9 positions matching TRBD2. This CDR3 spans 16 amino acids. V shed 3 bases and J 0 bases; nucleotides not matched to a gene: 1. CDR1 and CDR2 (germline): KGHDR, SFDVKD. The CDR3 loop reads CATSDPSGANTGELFF. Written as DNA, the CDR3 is TGTGCCACCAGTGATCCTAGCGGGGCGAACACCGGGGAGCTGTTTTTT.

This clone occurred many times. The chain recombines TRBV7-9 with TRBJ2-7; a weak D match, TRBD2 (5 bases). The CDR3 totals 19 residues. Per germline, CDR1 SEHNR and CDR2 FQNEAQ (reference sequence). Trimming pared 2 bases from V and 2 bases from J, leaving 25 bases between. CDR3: CASSLILASISLSPYEQYF. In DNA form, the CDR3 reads TGTGCCAGCAGCTTAATATTGGCTAGCATCTCATTGTCTCCCTACGAGCAGTACTTC.

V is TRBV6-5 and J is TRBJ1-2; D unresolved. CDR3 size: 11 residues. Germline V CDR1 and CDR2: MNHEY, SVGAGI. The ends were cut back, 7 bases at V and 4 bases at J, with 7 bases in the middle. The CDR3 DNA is TGTGCCAGCAACGTAGTCTATGGCTACACCTTC. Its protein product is CASNVVYGYTF.

The DNA of the CDR3 is TGTGCCAGCAGGTTTACAGGGGGCACTGAAGCTTTCTTT. Translating gives CASRFTGGTEAFF. This chain joins TRBV7-2 and TRBJ1-1; 8 positions agree with TRBD1. The ends lost 6 bases at V and 4 bases at J; junction bases unmatched: 4. Germline V gives CDR1 SGHTA, CDR2 FQGNSA. This CDR3 region has 13 residues. Full variable domain (rest looked up from reference TRBV7-2 and TRBJ1-1): GAGVSQSPSNKVTEKGKDVELRCDPISGHTALYWYRQSLGQGLEFLIYFQGNSAPDKSGLPSDRFSAERTGGSVSTLTIQRTQQEDSAVYLCASRFTGGTEAFFGQGTRLTVV.

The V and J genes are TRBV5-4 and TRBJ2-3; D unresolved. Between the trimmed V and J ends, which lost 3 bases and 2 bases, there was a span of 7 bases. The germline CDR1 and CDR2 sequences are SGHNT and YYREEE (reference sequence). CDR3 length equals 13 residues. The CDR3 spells CASSSRYTDTQYF. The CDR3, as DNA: TGTGCCAGCAGCTCCCGGTACACAGATACGCAGTATTTT. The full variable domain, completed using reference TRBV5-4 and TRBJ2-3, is ETGVTQSPTHLIKTRGQQVTLRCSSQSGHNTVSWYQQALGQGPQFIFQYYREEENGRGNFPPRFSGLQFPNYSSELNVNALELDDSALYLCASSSRYTDTQYFGPGTRLTVL.

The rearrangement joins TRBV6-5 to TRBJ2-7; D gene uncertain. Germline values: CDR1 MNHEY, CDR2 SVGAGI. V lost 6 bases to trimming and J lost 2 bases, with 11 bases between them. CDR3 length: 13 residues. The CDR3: CASRKVGTYEQYF. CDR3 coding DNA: TGTGCCAGCAGGAAAGTGGGCACCTACGAGCAGTACTTC.